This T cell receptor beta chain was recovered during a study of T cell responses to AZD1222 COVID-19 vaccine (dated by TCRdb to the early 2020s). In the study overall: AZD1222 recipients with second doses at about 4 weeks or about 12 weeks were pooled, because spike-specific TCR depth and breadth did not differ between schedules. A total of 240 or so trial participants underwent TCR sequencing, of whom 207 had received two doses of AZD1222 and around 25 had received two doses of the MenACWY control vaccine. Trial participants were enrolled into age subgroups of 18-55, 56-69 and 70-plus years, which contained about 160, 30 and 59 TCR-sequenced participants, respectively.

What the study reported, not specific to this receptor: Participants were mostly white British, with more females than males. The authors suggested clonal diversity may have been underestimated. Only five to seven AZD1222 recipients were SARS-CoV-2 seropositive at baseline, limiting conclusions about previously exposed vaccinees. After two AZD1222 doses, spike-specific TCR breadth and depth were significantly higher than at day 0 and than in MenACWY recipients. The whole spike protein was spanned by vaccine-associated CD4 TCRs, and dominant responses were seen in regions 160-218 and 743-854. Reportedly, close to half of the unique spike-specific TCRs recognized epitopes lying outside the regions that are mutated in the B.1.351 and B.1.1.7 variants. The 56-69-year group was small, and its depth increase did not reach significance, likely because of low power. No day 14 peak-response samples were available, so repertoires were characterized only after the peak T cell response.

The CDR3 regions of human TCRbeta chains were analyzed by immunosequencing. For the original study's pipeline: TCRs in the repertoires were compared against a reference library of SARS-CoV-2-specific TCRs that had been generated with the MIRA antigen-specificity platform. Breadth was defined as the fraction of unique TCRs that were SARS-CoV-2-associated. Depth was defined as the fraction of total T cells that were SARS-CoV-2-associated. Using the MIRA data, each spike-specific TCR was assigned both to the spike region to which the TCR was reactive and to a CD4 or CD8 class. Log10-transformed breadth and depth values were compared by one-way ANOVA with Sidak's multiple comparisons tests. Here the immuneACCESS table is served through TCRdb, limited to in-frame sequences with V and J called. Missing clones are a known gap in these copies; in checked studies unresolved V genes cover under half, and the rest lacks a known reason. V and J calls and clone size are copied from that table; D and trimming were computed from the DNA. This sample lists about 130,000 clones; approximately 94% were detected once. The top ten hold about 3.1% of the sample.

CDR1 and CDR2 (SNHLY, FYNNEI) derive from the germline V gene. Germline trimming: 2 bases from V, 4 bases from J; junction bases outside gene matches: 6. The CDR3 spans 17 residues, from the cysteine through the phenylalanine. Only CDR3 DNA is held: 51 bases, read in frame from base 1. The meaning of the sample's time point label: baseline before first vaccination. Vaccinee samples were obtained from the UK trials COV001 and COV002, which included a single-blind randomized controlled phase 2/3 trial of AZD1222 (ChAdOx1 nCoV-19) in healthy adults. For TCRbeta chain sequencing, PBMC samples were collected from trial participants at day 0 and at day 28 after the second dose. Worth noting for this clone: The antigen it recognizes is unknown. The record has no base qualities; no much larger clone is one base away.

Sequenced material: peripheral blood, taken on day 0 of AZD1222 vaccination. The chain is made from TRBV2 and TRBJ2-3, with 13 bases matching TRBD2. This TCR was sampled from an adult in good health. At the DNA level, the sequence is TGTGCCAGCAGTGAAAGCCCACTAGCGGGAGGGCCAGATACGCAGTATTTT. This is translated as CASSESPLAGGPDTQYF.